This TCR beta chain was sequenced for a study of T cell changes during pregnancy in multiple sclerosis. This clone appeared once. Trimming removed 2 bases from V and 4 bases from J; junction bases left unmatched: 6. CDR1 is MGHRA and CDR2 is YSYEKL in the germline V gene. The CDR3 spans 16 residues. The assay was immunoSEQ multiplex PCR, and TCRdb's table has in-frame clones only and misses some. This table has more than 70,000 clones, around 90% appearing once. V usage is TRBV4-1 and J usage is TRBJ2-5, with TRBD2 matching 11 bases. This material consisted of peripheral blood, taken before pregnancy. This receptor was obtained from a female donor with multiple sclerosis, enrolled in a pregnancy study. The CDR3 DNA is TGCGCCAGCAGCCAACTTAGCGGGGGGGCGGGAGAGACCCAGTACTTC. This codes for CASSQLSGGAGETQYF.